The next 32 T cell receptor beta chains were all read from a single sample in a study of T-cell reconstitution after alpha-beta-depleted transplantation in children. Preparation of the TCRbeta library involved a method that used unique molecular identifiers. In TCRdb, the PCR reads were re-called with MiXCR into one record per CDR3 protein. The sample shows hundreds of thousands of distinct CDR3 sequences, roughly a quarter of them seen only once. The specimen was PBMCs, mostly from graft donor cells, collected 360 days after TCRalphabeta/CD19-depleted stem cell transplant. The receptors originated from a female patient aged 2-10 years who had a stem cell transplant for congenital amegakaryocytic thrombocytopenia, so the T cells may come from the graft donor.

The chain employs TRBV20-1 and TRBJ2-3, with 7 bases matching TRBD1. Trimming removed 3 bases from V and 4 bases from J; junction bases left unmatched: 7. The CDR3 has 14 amino acids. Germline V CDR1 and CDR2: DFQATT, SNEGSKA (reference sequence). The CDR3 coding sequence is TGCAGTGCTAGTCCTGGGACAGCTGCAGATACGCAGTATTTT. Protein sequence: CSASPGTAADTQYF.

This chain joins TRBV25-1 and TRBJ1-2, with TRBD1 matching over 9 bases. The CDR3 contains 15 residues. V was pared by 5 bases and J by 5 bases, with 9 bases of the junction left unmatched. Germline-derived CDR1 and CDR2 are MGHDK and SYGVNS. CDR3 bases: TGTGCCAGCAGTAAACCGGGACAGGGCGTATATGGCTACACCTTC. Its protein is CASSKPGQGVYGYTF.

The chain employs TRBV12-3 or TRBV12-4 and TRBJ2-7, with D possibly TRBD2 on 5 matching bases. The CDR3 consists of 16 residues. Trimming removed 7 bases at V and 0 bases at J, with 19 bases between. The CDR3 coding sequence is TGTGCCAGCACCACGAGAGAGGGTTTGAACTCCTACGAGCAGTACTTC. Translating gives CASTTREGLNSYEQYF.

The rearrangement uses TRBV24-1 and TRBJ1-5, with D possibly TRBD1 on 5 matching bases. From germline, CDR1 is KGHDR and CDR2 SFDVKD. CDR3 length: 14 residues. The V and J ends lost 4 bases and 5 bases respectively, with 11 bases between them. CDR3 bases: TGTGCCACCAGTGACCCCGGGACCGATCAGCCCCAGCATTTT. It encodes CATSDPGTDQPQHF.

The chain uses TRBV14 and TRBJ2-7; 10 bases line up with TRBD2. The CDR3 is made up of 16 amino acids. Looked up from germline, CDR1 is SGHDN and CDR2 is FVKESK. Unmatched junction bases numbered 7, after V lost 3 bases and J lost 2 bases. CDR3 DNA sequence: TGTGCCAGCAGCCACATAAGCGGGAGGGAGGCCTACGAGCAGTACTTC. It encodes CASSHISGREAYEQYF.

The CDR3 nucleotides read TGTGCCAGCAGCTTAACCCAGGCTAACTATGGCTACACCTTC. Translating gives CASSLTQANYGYTF. V is TRBV7-6 and J is TRBJ1-2; D ambiguous. Germline V gene sequence: CDR1 SGHVS, CDR2 FNYEAQ. Between the trimmed V and J ends, which lost 2 bases and 0 bases, there was a span of 7 bases. This CDR3 contains 14 residues.

J is TRBJ2-2 and V is TRBV20-1, with D unresolved. Germline V gene lookup returns CDR1 DFQATT and CDR2 SNEGSKA (reference sequence). CDR3 length equals 11 residues. V was cut by 4 bases and J by 6 bases, with 6 bases left in between. The CDR3 reads CSATFSGELFF. The CDR3 nucleotides are TGCAGTGCTACTTTTTCCGGGGAGCTGTTTTTT.

The rearrangement uses TRBV20-1 and TRBJ2-1, with 12 bases identical to TRBD2. The CDR3 totals 17 residues. V gave up 3 bases and J gave up 1 base; unmatched junction bases: 7. Per germline, CDR1 DFQATT and CDR2 SNEGSKA (reference sequence). The DNA for the CDR3 is TGCAGTGCTAGGGCTCTAGCGGGGGGGCGTTCCTACAATGAGCAGTTCTTC. Translating it yields CSARALAGGRSYNEQFF.

The chain couples TRBV7-8 to TRBJ2-1; 10 nucleotides line up with TRBD2. This CDR3 spans 15 amino acids. After removal of 2 bases from V and 4 bases from J, the junction contained 2 bases not matched to a gene. CDR1 and CDR2 from the germline V gene are SGHVS and FQNEAQ. This CDR3 is CASSLLAGEYNEQFF. DNA of the CDR3: TGTGCCAGCAGCTTACTAGCGGGAGAATACAATGAGCAGTTCTTC.

J is TRBJ2-2 and V is TRBV20-1; D unresolved. CDR1 DFQATT and CDR2 SNEGSKA come from the germline V gene (reference sequence). Trimming pared 1 base from V and 5 bases from J, leaving 11 bases between. This CDR3 has 14 amino acids. CDR3: CSARVQAGTGELFF. CDR3 sequence (DNA): TGCAGTGCTAGAGTCCAGGCCGGAACCGGGGAGCTGTTTTTT.

This clonotype was recorded a few times. The chain recombines TRBV2 with TRBJ2-5; D call uncertain. CDR3 size: 12 residues. Trimming shortened V by 0 bases and J by 5 bases, and 4 bases separated the two germline ends. CDR1 is SNHLY and CDR2 is FYNNEI in the germline V gene. CDR3 sequence (DNA): TGTGCCAGCAGTGAAGCGCGGGAGACCCAGTACTTC. Translation gives CASSEARETQYF.

This clonotype was found a few times. The chain is built from TRBV10-2 and TRBJ1-6, with D possibly TRBD1 on 6 matching bases. The CDR3 totals 13 residues. Germline-derived CDR1 and CDR2 are WSHSY and SAAADI. The V and J ends lost 7 bases and 8 bases respectively, with 12 bases between them. CDR3: CASKGRQDSPLHF. The CDR3 bases are TGCGCCAGCAAAGGGCGACAGGATTCACCCCTCCACTTT.

The DNA of the CDR3 is TGTGCCAGCAGCACTAGCGGACAAGAGACCCAGTACTTC. Amino acid sequence: CASSTSGQETQYF. This chain uses TRBV6-2 or TRBV6-3 with TRBJ2-5; 8 bases map to TRBD2. The CDR3 is 13 amino acids. V lost 6 bases and J lost 2; bases outside the gene matches: 2. Germline CDR1 reads MNHEY; CDR2 reads SVGEGT.

The chain recombines TRBV4-1 with TRBJ2-7; 9 nucleotides align to TRBD1. The CDR3 spans 17 residues. With V trimmed by 1 base and J by 5 bases, 12 bases remained unmatched. Germline V CDR1 and CDR2: MGHRA, YSYEKL. The CDR3 spells CASSQGHRGLRANEQYF. The DNA of the CDR3 is TGCGCCAGCAGCCAAGGCCACAGGGGGCTACGGGCAAACGAGCAGTACTTC.

This clonotype was detected only a few times. This rearrangement joins TRBV10-3 to TRBJ2-2; TRBD1 might be the D (6 bases). CDR3 length: 14 amino acids. CDR1 and CDR2 (germline): ENHRY, SYGVKD. V lost 4 bases and J lost 1, with 7 bases in between. CDR3 DNA: TGTGCCATCAGTGTGGGACAGAACACCGGGGAGCTGTTTTTT. This gives the protein CAISVGQNTGELFF.

This clonotype was observed a handful of times. The chain employs TRBV20-1 and TRBJ1-6; D is uncertain. CDR1 and CDR2 from the germline V gene are DFQATT and SNEGSKA (reference sequence). The length of the CDR3 is 13 residues. V gave up 7 bases and J gave up 8 bases, with 15 bases separating them. CDR3 region: CSGYGQTDSPLHF. The CDR3 DNA reads TGCAGTGGCTACGGGCAGACGGATTCACCCCTCCACTTT.

The chain carries TRBV20-1 and TRBJ2-3; TRBD1 agrees at 10 bases. Germline V lookup: CDR1 DFQATT, CDR2 SNEGSKA (reference sequence). V shed 6 bases, J shed 2 bases, and the junction held 5 bases outside the gene matches. The CDR3 contains 14 residues. CDR3 sequence reads: CSASDRGTTDTQYF. In nucleotides, the CDR3 is TGCAGTGCATCGGACAGGGGGACCACAGATACGCAGTATTTT.

This clonotype occurred a few times. The chain combines TRBV3-1 with TRBJ2-7; 7 positions agree with TRBD1. Germline CDR1 LGHDT, CDR2 YNNKEL (reference sequence). V shed 1 base and J 3 bases; nucleotides not matched to a gene: 6. The length of the CDR3 is 15 residues. Here the CDR3 DNA reads TGTGCCAGCAGCCAAGCCCCAGGGGGATACTACGAGCAGTACTTC. Its translation: CASSQAPGGYYEQYF.

This chain uses TRBV5-1 with TRBJ2-7, with D unclear. Trimming stripped 1 base from V and 0 bases from J, with 8 bases between. The germline gives CDR1 SGHRS, CDR2 YFSETQ. CDR3 length: 14 amino acids. Here the CDR3 reads CASSLSSNSYEQYF. CDR3 sequence (DNA): TGCGCCAGCAGCTTGAGCTCCAACTCCTACGAGCAGTACTTC.

The rearrangement uses TRBV9 and TRBJ2-7; 11 positions match TRBD2. V lost 3 bases, J lost 3 bases, and 5 bases stayed unmatched. Germline V CDR1 and CDR2: SGDLS, YYNGEE. There are 15 residues in the CDR3. CDR3 bases: TGTGCCAGCAGCGCTAGGACTAGCGGGTTCTACGAGCAGTACTTC. It specifies CASSARTSGFYEQYF.

This clonotype came up a few times. The gene calls are TRBV19 and TRBJ1-5; D is ambiguous. From germline, CDR1 is LNHDA and CDR2 SQIVND (reference sequence). Trimming cost V 0 bases and J 2 bases, with 2 bases left between them. The CDR3 is 13 amino acids. CDR3 amino acids: CASSIEGNQPQHF. For the CDR3, the DNA is TGTGCCAGTAGTATAGAGGGCAATCAGCCCCAGCATTTT.

The rearrangement joins TRBV6-1 to TRBJ1-2; D is unresolved. V lost 2 bases to trimming and J lost 3 bases, with 7 bases between them. This CDR3 is 13 amino acids long. The germline CDR1 and CDR2 sequences are MNHNS and SASEGT. The CDR3 spells CASSEWEDYGYTF. CDR3 DNA sequence: TGTGCCAGCAGTGAATGGGAGGACTATGGCTACACCTTC.

J is TRBJ2-3 and V is TRBV5-1; TRBD1 aligns across 7 bases. The CDR3 has 14 amino acids. With V trimmed by 8 bases and J by 2 bases, 8 bases remained unmatched. Germline V gene lookup returns CDR1 SGHRS and CDR2 YFSETQ. CDR3 DNA: TGCGCCAGTACAACGGGACAGCTCACAGATACGCAGTATTTT. This translates into CASTTGQLTDTQYF.

V gene TRBV28 combines with J gene TRBJ2-3; 12 bases agree with TRBD2. The CDR3 length is 16 residues. The J segment lost 6 bases and the V segment lost 3 bases, leaving 7 bases of the junction unmatched. Germline V gives CDR1 MDHEN, CDR2 SYDVKM. The CDR3 bases are TGTGCCAGCAGTTTTCTAGCGGGGGGGCCCAGGGATACGCAGTATTTT. Translating it yields CASSFLAGGPRDTQYF.

J is TRBJ2-7 and V is TRBV11-2; D perhaps matches TRBD1 (6 bases). The CDR3 totals 15 residues. In germline, CDR1 is SGHAT, CDR2 FQNNGV. V was pared by 1 base and J by 6 bases, with 16 bases between. The CDR3 coding sequence is TGTGCCAGCAGCTTAGTAGAGGGGGTCGGCCGCGAGCAGTACTTC. This translates into CASSLVEGVGREQYF.

The genes are TRBV11-2 and TRBJ2-3; D is unresolved. The CDR3 extends over 16 amino acids. Per germline, CDR1 SGHAT and CDR2 FQNNGV. Deletions cut 2 bases from V and 4 bases from J, with 16 bases between. Here the CDR3 reads CASSLTGVVFPDTQYF. In DNA, the CDR3 is TGTGCCAGCAGCTTAACTGGGGTAGTCTTTCCAGATACGCAGTATTTT.

A few counts support this clonotype. The chain combines TRBV7-3 with TRBJ2-7, with 11 bases that match TRBD2. The CDR3 extends over 15 amino acids. Germline-derived CDR1 and CDR2 are SGHTA and FQGTGA. After removal of 1 base from V and 10 bases from J, the junction contained 9 bases not matched to a gene. The DNA of the CDR3 is TGTGCCAGCAGCTTAAAGTTAGCGGGAGGGCCCATCCAGTACTTC. This gives the protein CASSLKLAGGPIQYF.

Only a few counts were recorded for this clonotype. This chain uses TRBV12-3 or TRBV12-4 with TRBJ2-7; 11 bases line up with TRBD2. This CDR3 spans 14 amino acids. V lost 5 bases to trimming and J lost 4 bases; unmatched junction nucleotides: 4. CDR3 nucleotides: TGTGCCAGCAGTGATAGCGGGGGGGAGTACGAGCAGTACTTC. This sequence encodes CASSDSGGEYEQYF.

This clonotype was picked up a small number of times. V gene TRBV12-3 or TRBV12-4 combines with J gene TRBJ1-1, with 7 bases identical to TRBD1. The CDR3 sequence is 16 residues long. The junction had 16 bases not matched to a gene; V was cut back by 8 bases and J by 4 bases. The DNA of the CDR3 is TGTGCCAGCTCGGACTTTCACAGGGGAGGACGCACTGAAGCTTTCTTT. It encodes CASSDFHRGGRTEAFF.

This chain connects TRBV10-2 to TRBJ2-3, with D uncertain. The CDR3 consists of 13 residues. The V gene's germline CDR1 is WSHSY and CDR2 SAAADI. V gave up 2 bases and J gave up 4 bases, with 7 bases separating them. The CDR3 nucleotides are TGCGCCAGCAGTGAGGGCGCCGCAGATACGCAGTATTTT. Amino acid sequence: CASSEGAADTQYF.

The chain employs TRBV6-1 and TRBJ2-7; D possibly corresponds to TRBD1 (6 bases). CDR1 is MNHNS and CDR2 is SASEGT in the germline V gene. The CDR3 is 13 residues long. Between the trimmed V and J ends, which lost 8 bases and 6 bases, there was a span of 17 bases. CDR3 protein: CASGSEQGTEQYF. DNA for the CDR3: TGTGCCAGCGGAAGTGAACAGGGAACCGAGCAGTACTTC.

This clonotype was picked up a small number of times. The chain joins TRBV25-1 to TRBJ2-1; 8 positions match TRBD2. The CDR3 sequence is 14 residues long. The germline V gene has CDR1 MGHDK and CDR2 SYGVNS. V shed 5 bases, J shed 6 bases, and the junction held 6 bases outside the gene matches. DNA for the CDR3: TGTGCCAGCAGTTCTCGGACTAGCAGCAATGAGCAGTTCTTC. This sequence encodes CASSSRTSSNEQFF.